Below, 26 T cell receptor beta chains from the same sample are listed, as sequenced in a study of T cell responses to AZD1222 COVID-19 vaccine (dated by TCRdb to the early 2020s). Library creation used the immunoSEQ multiplex PCR assay. TCRdb mirrors the immuneACCESS table, restricted to in-frame sequences. Some clones are absent from its copies; in checked studies, under half trace to an unresolved V gene, and the reason for the others is unknown. The sample has more than 250,000 clones on record, 93% of them singletons. Together, the top ten hold roughly 0.6% of the sample. Read against the paper, the sample's time point label means: baseline before first vaccination. The input for sequencing was peripheral blood, taken on day 0 of AZD1222 vaccination. All receptors come from an adult in good health.

This clone occurred once. The chain recombines TRBV3-1 (or the pseudogene TRBV3-2) with TRBJ2-1; either TRBD1 or TRBD2 may fit D (6 bases each). Germline CDR1 reads LGHDT; CDR2 reads YNNKEL (reference sequence). CDR3 length equals 15 residues. V was trimmed by 4 bases and J by 2 bases, leaving 12 bases between them. CDR3 sequence (DNA): TGTGCCAGCAGCCTTGAGGGGGGCCCCTACAATGAGCAGTTCTTC. Its protein is CASSLEGGPYNEQFF.

The chain recombines TRBV6-1 with TRBJ1-3; no clear D gene. Germline V gene sequence: CDR1 MNHNS, CDR2 SASEGT. Trimming stripped 2 bases from V and 2 bases from J, with 7 bases between. The CDR3 has 14 residues. In nucleotides, the CDR3 is TGTGCCAGCAGTGAAAGTGTTCCTGGAAACACCATATATTTT. Encoded protein: CASSESVPGNTIYF.

This rearrangement joins TRBV6-2 or TRBV6-3 to TRBJ1-1; D uncertain. There are 17 residues in the CDR3. The ends were cut back, 2 bases at V and 3 bases at J, with 19 bases in the middle. Germline-derived CDR1 and CDR2 are MNHEY and SVGEGT. CDR3: CASSYVDGSGVDTEAFF. The CDR3 DNA is TGTGCCAGCAGTTACGTGGATGGTAGCGGAGTAGACACTGAAGCTTTCTTT.

The chain is built from TRBV28 and TRBJ1-2; D might be TRBD1 (5 bases). This CDR3 is built from 13 residues. Deletions cut 7 bases from V and 2 bases from J, with 11 bases between. CDR1 is MDHEN and CDR2 is SYDVKM in the germline V gene. CDR3 loop: CASTDIRNYGYTF. The CDR3 DNA sequence: TGTGCCAGCACGGACATACGAAACTATGGCTACACCTTC.

The chain employs TRBV2 and TRBJ1-1; D not resolved. The germline V gene has CDR1 SNHLY and CDR2 FYNNEI. CDR3 length: 14 residues. The ends were cut back, 7 bases at V and 4 bases at J, with 16 bases in the middle. DNA of the CDR3: TGTGCCAGCATGACGGATGGGAGGTCCACTGAAGCTTTCTTT. Translation gives CASMTDGRSTEAFF.

A few counts support this clone. V is TRBV2 and J is TRBJ2-3; TRBD1 matches at 9 bases. The ends lost 7 bases at V and 3 bases at J; junction bases unmatched: 8. Per germline, CDR1 SNHLY and CDR2 FYNNEI. The CDR3 totals 15 residues. CDR3: CASTFDRGETDTQYF. CDR3 in DNA: TGTGCCAGCACTTTCGACAGGGGGGAGACAGATACGCAGTATTTT.

The V gene is TRBV19, the J gene TRBJ1-4, with 8 bases aligning to TRBD1. This CDR3 has 15 amino acids. V shed 6 bases and J 6 bases; nucleotides not matched to a gene: 9. CDR1 and CDR2 from the germline V gene are LNHDA and SQIVND (reference sequence). This chain's CDR3 is CASRFAGGPDEKLFF. CDR3 bases: TGTGCCAGTAGGTTCGCAGGGGGCCCGGATGAAAAACTGTTTTTT. The entire variable domain, with the rest obtained from reference TRBV19 and TRBJ1-4, is as follows: DGGITQSPKYLFRKEGQNVTLSCEQNLNHDAMYWYRQDPGQGLRLIYYSQIVNDFQKGDIAEGYSVSREKKESFPLTVTSAQKNPTAFYLCASRFAGGPDEKLFFGSGTQLSVL.

J is TRBJ2-7 and V is TRBV25-1; D unclear. V lost 2 bases and J 4 bases, leaving 9 bases between the germline ends. Germline V gene data show CDR1 as MGHDK and CDR2 as SYGVNS. The CDR3 totals 13 residues. CDR3 protein: CASSEKGIYEQYF. The CDR3 DNA is TGTGCCAGCAGTGAAAAAGGGATTTACGAGCAGTACTTC.

This clone was picked up a small number of times. The genes are TRBV27 and TRBJ1-6; D is unclear. Germline lookup yields CDR1 MNHEY and CDR2 SMNVEV (reference sequence). CDR3 size: 14 residues. The ends were cut back, 5 bases at V and 7 bases at J, with 12 bases in the middle. The CDR3 DNA follows: TGTGCCAGCAGTACCACGACGGGGAATTCACCCCTCCACTTT. It yields the protein CASSTTTGNSPLHF.

Here the CDR3 DNA reads TGTGCCAGCAGCTCGGGACAGCTGGCCAAAAACATTCAGTACTTC. This translates into CASSSGQLAKNIQYF. The genes are TRBV5-4 and TRBJ2-4; 7 nucleotides match TRBD1. From germline, CDR1 is SGHNT and CDR2 YYREEE (reference sequence). The V and J ends lost 3 bases and 1 base, in that order; junction bases with no gene match: 4. The CDR3 spans 15 residues.

The V gene is TRBV5-6, the J gene TRBJ2-2; no clear D gene. CDR3 length: 12 amino acids. CDR1 and CDR2 from the germline V gene are SGHDT and YYEEEE. V shed 2 bases and J shed 6 bases, with 5 bases lying between them. The CDR3 protein is CASSLIAGELFF. The CDR3 DNA sequence: TGTGCCAGCAGCTTAATTGCCGGGGAGCTGTTTTTT.

The chain is built from TRBV18 and TRBJ1-4, with TRBD1 matching 7 bases. The CDR3 has 16 amino acids. The germline V gene encodes CDR1 KGHSH and CDR2 LQKENI. V lost 6 bases and J lost 8; bases outside the gene matches: 15. The CDR3: CASSTWDSPSREKLFF. In DNA form, the CDR3 reads TGTGCCAGCTCTACATGGGACAGCCCGAGTCGGGAAAAACTGTTTTTT.

This chain joins TRBV29-1 and TRBJ1-2, with 7 positions matching TRBD1. Germline V gene sequence: CDR1 SQVTM, CDR2 ANQGSEA. The CDR3 is 12 residues long. Trimming cost V 5 bases and J 7 bases; bases outside gene matches: 7. CDR3 amino acids: CSVSDRDGGYTF. CDR3 DNA sequence: TGCAGCGTTAGCGACAGGGATGGTGGCTACACCTTC.

This chain links TRBV15 with TRBJ1-1; 9 bases are a match to TRBD1. The CDR3 covers 16 residues. Germline V gene sequence: CDR1 LNHNV, CDR2 YYDKDF (reference sequence). V lost 5 bases, J lost 1 base, and 8 bases stayed unmatched. CDR3 region: CATSRSRDRANTEAFF. The CDR3 DNA sequence: TGTGCCACCAGCCGAAGCAGGGACAGGGCGAACACTGAAGCTTTCTTT.

This clone was detected once. The chain employs TRBV3-1 (or the pseudogene TRBV3-2) and TRBJ2-5, with 12 positions matching TRBD2. This CDR3 comprises 18 residues. Germline values: CDR1 LGHDT, CDR2 YNNKEL (reference sequence). Unmatched junction bases numbered 12, after V lost 1 base and J lost 6 bases. Here the CDR3 reads CASSQVVRRLAGAKTQYF. CDR3 nucleotide sequence: TGTGCCAGCAGCCAAGTGGTGCGGAGACTAGCGGGGGCGAAGACCCAGTACTTC.

The rearrangement joins TRBV3-1 (or the pseudogene TRBV3-2) to TRBJ1-2; D is undetermined. CDR1 LGHDT and CDR2 YNNKEL come from the germline V gene (reference sequence). The V gene lost 0 bases and the J gene lost 4 bases, with 9 bases spanning the gap. CDR3 length equals 14 residues. In DNA, the CDR3 is TGTGCCAGCAGCCAAGAGAGATCCTTCTATGGCTACACCTTC. Protein product: CASSQERSFYGYTF.

This clone appeared once. The genes are TRBV3-1 (or the pseudogene TRBV3-2) and TRBJ2-3; a weak D match, TRBD2 (6 bases). V shed 0 bases and J shed 2 bases, with 15 bases lying between them. The germline V gene has CDR1 LGHDT and CDR2 YNNKEL (reference sequence). The CDR3 sequence is 17 residues long. CDR3 nucleotides: TGTGCCAGCAGCCAAGATCCCCCTAGCGCGCTCACAGATACGCAGTATTTT. Its protein product is CASSQDPPSALTDTQYF.

The chain links TRBV5-1 to TRBJ2-2; D is ambiguous. The CDR3 runs 17 residues. Looked up from germline, CDR1 is SGHRS and CDR2 is YFSETQ. The ends were cut back, 0 bases at V and 3 bases at J, with 15 bases in the middle. The CDR3 loop is CASSLGPLVGDTGELFF. For the CDR3, the DNA is TGCGCCAGCAGCTTGGGGCCATTGGTCGGTGACACCGGGGAGCTGTTTTTT.

The chain carries TRBV19 and TRBJ1-4; D remains ambiguous. CDR1 LNHDA and CDR2 SQIVND come from the germline V gene (reference sequence). The CDR3 is 11 residues long. V lost 10 bases and J lost 16, with 19 bases in between. The DNA of the CDR3 is TGTGCCACTCTCCGGAAGTCGCGCCCGTTTTTT. This gives the protein CATLRKSRPFF.

The chain uses TRBV9 and TRBJ2-5, with 7 positions matching TRBD2. Per the germline V gene, CDR1 is SGDLS and CDR2 is YYNGEE. CDR3 size: 17 residues. J lost 4 bases, V lost 3 bases, and 15 bases had no gene match. The CDR3 coding sequence is TGTGCCAGCAGCGAACGCTCTGGGGCGGGAGAGGGAGAGACCCAGTACTTC. Protein sequence: CASSERSGAGEGETQYF.

The rearrangement uses TRBV6-5 and TRBJ2-7; the match to TRBD1 covers 9 bases. The CDR3 covers 16 residues. The V and J ends lost 0 bases and 3 bases, in that order; junction bases with no gene match: 6. The germline CDR1 and CDR2 sequences are MNHEY and SVGAGI. CDR3 in amino acids: CASSYSPQGANYEQYF. The CDR3 DNA reads as TGTGCCAGCAGTTACTCACCACAGGGGGCAAACTACGAGCAGTACTTC.

A note on this clone: The same CDR3 is also encoded by other DNA sequences in this sample. The genes are TRBV5-1 and TRBJ2-7; D is unresolved. Germline V lookup: CDR1 SGHRS, CDR2 YFSETQ. Trimming took 0 bases from V and 2 from J, leaving 6 bases between them. This CDR3 comprises 13 residues. CDR3 sequence reads: CASSLGTTYEQYF. CDR3 coding DNA: TGCGCCAGCAGCTTGGGAACGACCTACGAGCAGTACTTC.

This sequence joins TRBV3-1 (or the pseudogene TRBV3-2) and TRBJ2-1; 8 bases align to TRBD2. Germline CDR1 is LGHDT and CDR2 is YNNKEL (reference sequence). The CDR3 is 14 residues long. V was pared by 7 bases and J by 7 bases, with 9 bases of the junction left unmatched. The CDR3 sequence: CASTRGGLGNEQFF. Written as DNA, the CDR3 is TGTGCCAGCACACGGGGGGGGTTAGGAAATGAGCAGTTCTTC.

The genes are TRBV7-3 and TRBJ1-2, with D unresolved. Deletions cut 4 bases from V and 5 bases from J, with 20 bases between. Germline assignment: CDR1 SGHTA and CDR2 FQGTGA. This CDR3 spans 16 amino acids. The CDR3 DNA reads as TGTGCCAGCAGCTCCCAACGGCGGCTGAGTAGGTATGGCTACACCTTC. This translates into CASSSQRRLSRYGYTF.

The rearrangement links TRBV28 to TRBJ1-6; maybe TRBD1 (6 bases). V lost 6 bases, J lost 6 bases, and 9 bases lay in between. The CDR3 consists of 13 residues. The V gene's germline CDR1 is MDHEN and CDR2 SYDVKM. CDR3 sequence: CASRRGFNSPLHF. Written as DNA, the CDR3 is TGTGCCAGCAGGAGGGGGTTTAATTCACCCCTCCACTTT. Based on the CDR3 plus reference TRBV28 and TRBJ1-6, the full variable domain is DVKVTQSSRYLVKRTGEKVFLECVQDMDHENMFWYRQDPGLGLRLIYFSYDVKMKEKGDIPEGYSVSREKKERFSLILESASTNQTSMYLCASRRGFNSPLHFGNGTRLTVT.

The V and J genes are TRBV11-1 and TRBJ1-2; weak D call: TRBD1 (6 bases). With 5 bases removed from V and 6 bases from J, the gap between germline ends came to 10 bases. Germline V gene data show CDR1 as SGHAT and CDR2 as FQDESV (reference sequence). This CDR3 spans 12 amino acids. The CDR3 nucleotides are TGTGCCAGCAGCGCGCACAGGGATGGCTACACCTTC. Its protein is CASSAHRDGYTF.